What follows describes a single T cell receptor (beta chain). Its antigen target is currently unknown. The CDR3 runs 12 residues from the cysteine to the phenylalanine. DNA for this receptor is not on file. The germline V gene provides CDR1 SQVTM and CDR2 ANQGSEA. Sequencing relied on an Illumina HiSeq 2000. 5'RACE template switching, by which a universal primer site and unique molecular identifiers were added, was used to make TCR beta cDNA libraries. cDNA synthesis was primed from the TCR beta constant segment, followed by two successive PCR amplification steps. Processing in the source paper ran as follows. MIGEC handled demultiplexing of the reads and grouping by UMI, while MiTCR was used to assemble and quantify clonotypes. To exclude erroneous sequences, only TCR cDNA sequences supported by at least two reads were retained. Downstream repertoire analysis used the tcR package, and clonotypes were matched across fractions by CDR3 nucleotide sequence plus V segment. VDJmatch was used to annotate antigen specificity against VDJdb, with one amino acid substitution in CDR3 permitted. TCRdb reanalyzed the reads, keeping one entry per CDR3 protein sequence and omitting DNA. TCRdb assigned the V and J calls; the authors' analysis was not used. This sample's table contains 350,000 to 500,000 distinct CDR3 sequences. The ten largest account for 6% to 8% of the sample.

HCMV-specific IgG was detected in serum with a commercial ELISA kit to determine HCMV serostatus. Ficoll density gradient centrifugation was used to isolate peripheral blood mononuclear cells from blood. This entry belongs to a study of T cells expressing NK-cell markers (dated by TCRdb to the early 2020s). Background on the whole study: Three sorted T-cell subsets (CD3+CD56+NKG2C+, CD3+CD56+NKG2C- and CD3+CD56-NKG2C+) from roughly 8 donors had their TCR beta-chain repertoires profiled. Of the eight sequenced donors, seven were found to be HCMV-seropositive and one was found to be HCMV-seronegative. Randomly selected healthy volunteers, three men and five women, were used as the eight sequenced donors. Libraries were sequenced as 2 x 150 bp reads on Illumina HiSeq 2000/2500, MiSeq or NextSeq.

The investigation overall reported the following: For several donors, the dominant CD3+CD56+NKG2C+ clonotypes were among the top 10 CD8+ clonotypes and accounted for about 1.0-7.5% of CD8+ T cells. It remained unclear whether the expanded NKG2C-expressing T cell clones were specific for HCMV antigens. Those dominant clonotypes were again the most abundant among CD3+CD56-NKG2C+ cells in four donors, at about 25-65%.

The sequencing sample was made of blood T cells: a sorted CD56 or NKG2C T cell subset, CD4+ or CD8+ T cells, or bulk PBMC T cells (not recorded which). The sequence is built from TRBV29-1 and TRBJ2-1. The clonotype originates from a woman between 18 and 75 years old in good health. Here the CDR3 is given as CGVGIRFNEQFF.